These 7 T cell receptor beta chains were all obtained from the same sample, sequenced in a study of T cell repertoires in cytomegalovirus infection. These receptors have no known antigen. MiXCR, applied by TCRdb to the reads, yields one record per CDR3 protein. The sample yields just over 450,000 distinct CDR3 sequences, about two fifths seen once. The source material was cultured PBMCs, sampled from culture after CMV antigen stimulation. The receptor set was obtained from a human donor in good health (CMV status not recorded). Some clones in this sample may be carry-over from other donors' samples.

This clonotype has a handful of counts. The rearrangement joins TRBV18 to TRBJ1-3; no reliable D call. CDR3 length equals 15 residues. Germline CDR1 is KGHSH and CDR2 is LQKENI. V was cut by 3 bases and J by 1 base, with 10 bases left in between. The CDR3 here is CASSPEVLSGNTIYF. The CDR3 nucleotides are TGTGCCAGCTCACCTGAGGTTTTGTCTGGAAACACCATATATTTT.

The V gene is TRBV6-6, the J gene TRBJ2-5; D could derive from TRBD1 or TRBD2 (5 bases each). Germline V CDR1 and CDR2: MNHNY, SVGAGI (reference sequence). With 6 bases removed from V and 3 bases from J, the gap between germline ends came to 14 bases. The CDR3 consists of 14 residues. The chain's CDR3 is CASSSPGTKETQYF. The CDR3 region has the DNA TGTGCCAGCAGCTCCCCTGGGACCAAAGAGACCCAGTACTTC.

The genes are TRBV28 and TRBJ2-5, with TRBD1 identical over 9 bases. Germline CDR1 and CDR2: MDHEN and SYDVKM. The CDR3 spans 15 residues. The V segment lost 3 bases and the J segment 3 bases; nucleotides outside the gene matches: 5. CDR3 nucleotide sequence: TGTGCCAGCAGTTTTCACGGGACAGGGAAAGAGACCCAGTACTTC. It yields the protein CASSFHGTGKETQYF. The full variable domain, completed using reference TRBV28 and TRBJ2-5, is DVKVTQSSRYLVKRTGEKVFLECVQDMDHENMFWYRQDPGLGLRLIYFSYDVKMKEKGDIPEGYSVSREKKERFSLILESASTNQTSMYLCASSFHGTGKETQYFGPGTRLLVL.

The V gene is TRBV7-9, the J gene TRBJ1-4, with 8 bases lining up with TRBD1. CDR1 is SEHNR and CDR2 is FQNEAQ in the germline V gene (reference sequence). The CDR3 extends over 12 amino acids. V was clipped by 5 bases and J by 12 bases; unmatched bases: 5. The CDR3 bases are TGTGCCAGCAGCGAGAAGACAGGGGAACTGTTTTTT. It specifies CASSEKTGELFF. Filled out from reference TRBV7-9 and TRBJ1-4, the complete variable domain reads DTGVSQNPRHKITKRGQNVTFRCDPISEHNRLYWYRQTLGQGPEFLTYFQNEAQLEKSRLLSDRFSAERPKGSFSTLEIQRTEQGDSAMYLCASSEKTGELFFGSGTQLSVL.

This clonotype was picked up a small number of times. The chain links TRBV7-9 to TRBJ2-5; 8 bases are shared with TRBD1. The J segment lost 5 bases and the V segment lost 7 bases, leaving 9 bases of the junction unmatched. Germline lookup yields CDR1 SEHNR and CDR2 FQNEAQ (reference sequence). The CDR3 contains 14 residues. CDR3 in DNA: TGTGCCAGCACCCGACAGGGGCGGAAGGAGACCCAGTACTTC. Encoded protein: CASTRQGRKETQYF.

J is TRBJ1-2 and V is TRBV12-3 or TRBV12-4; D call uncertain. The V end was cut by 3 bases, the J end by 12 bases, with 20 bases between. This CDR3 is built from 14 residues. CDR3 DNA: TGTGCCAGCAGTTTTGGTTTTCACCTGGGGAACGACACCTTC. It yields the protein CASSFGFHLGNDTF.

The DNA for the CDR3 is TGTGCCACCAGCAGAGATCGGGCCAGGGAGCTGTTTTTT. This encodes CATSRDRARELFF. This sequence joins TRBV15 and TRBJ2-2; unclear D gene. The V end was cut by 0 bases, the J end by 9 bases, with 8 bases between. The germline V gene encodes CDR1 LNHNV and CDR2 YYDKDF (reference sequence). This CDR3 is 13 amino acids long.